A selection of T cell receptor beta chains follows, all from one sample in a study of blood T cell repertoires in COVID-19. Measured with immunoSEQ multiplex PCR; TCRdb has only the in-frame clones, and not every one. The sample lists 300,000 to 400,000 clones, 65% to 85% seen once, with under 3% in the top ten. Source material: peripheral blood. The receptors derive from a man younger than 45 with active or convalescent COVID-19. Each CDR3 is given without its conserved first and last residue. Fields, in order: CDR3 length, V gene, clone size, J gene, D gene, CDR3 protein. A D gene is named only where the DNA matches it firmly. Expanded clones get a size class; other rows say once, few or many, or leave the size out.

length: 13; V: TRBV5-5; size: NA; J: TRBJ1-6; D: NA; CDR3: ASSFSGQQNSPLH
length: 13; V: TRBV15; size: NA; J: TRBJ1-4; D: TRBD1; CDR3: ATSRRTGSNEKLF
length: 15; V: TRBV4-2; size: once; J: TRBJ2-1; D: TRBD1; CDR3: ASSQDFRGGAYNEQF
length: 14; V: TRBV24-1; size: few; J: TRBJ2-1; D: TRBD2; CDR3: ATSDLAGGSYNEQF
length: 13; V: TRBV5-1; size: NA; J: TRBJ1-2; D: NA; CDR3: ASSFGLGAAYGYT
length: 11; V: TRBV7-2; size: once; J: TRBJ2-7; D: NA; CDR3: ASSLKWGDEQY
length: 11; V: TRBV12-3/TRBV12-4; size: few; J: TRBJ1-1; D: NA; CDR3: ASSFTTNTEAF
length: 11; V: TRBV19; size: NA; J: TRBJ1-4; D: NA; CDR3: ASSTPGYEKLF
length: 13; V: TRBV9; size: NA; J: TRBJ1-3; D: NA; CDR3: ASSVEGDSGNTIY
length: 12; V: TRBV25-1; size: NA; J: TRBJ1-3; D: NA; CDR3: ASSGGISGNTIY
length: 12; V: TRBV7-9; size: NA; J: TRBJ1-1; D: TRBD1; CDR3: ASSLTGGNTEAF
length: 13; V: TRBV7-2; size: NA; J: TRBJ2-7; D: TRBD2; CDR3: ASSLGLAGLNEQY
length: 14; V: TRBV11-2; size: NA; J: TRBJ2-2; D: NA; CDR3: ASSLGRTGSTGELF
length: 11; V: TRBV19; size: NA; J: TRBJ2-1; D: TRBD1; CDR3: ASSLGQNNEQF
length: 12; V: TRBV3-1/TRBV3-2; size: NA; J: TRBJ2-1; D: NA; CDR3: ASSQEGAANEQF
length: 11; V: TRBV11-1; size: NA; J: TRBJ1-1; D: NA; CDR3: ASSWRGSAEAF
length: 13; V: TRBV24-1; size: NA; J: TRBJ2-1; D: TRBD1; CDR3: ATSEPGTDFGEQF
length: 11; V: TRBV7-2; size: NA; J: TRBJ2-5; D: NA; CDR3: ASSLFNQETQY
length: 11; V: TRBV27; size: few; J: TRBJ2-7; D: NA; CDR3: ASSLSHRVEQY
length: 13; V: TRBV5-1; size: few; J: TRBJ2-2; D: TRBD1; CDR3: ASSGTVDATGELF
length: 13; V: TRBV3-1/TRBV3-2; size: few; J: TRBJ2-1; D: TRBD1; CDR3: ASSQEGTEYNEQF
length: 12; V: TRBV7-9; size: NA; J: TRBJ2-5; D: NA; CDR3: ASTSRDLVQTQY
length: 13; V: TRBV4-3; size: NA; J: TRBJ1-4; D: TRBD1; CDR3: ASSQDAGGGEKLF
length: 14; V: TRBV7-9; size: NA; J: TRBJ1-1; D: NA; CDR3: ASSLLGGPSGTEAF
length: 12; V: TRBV4-2; size: NA; J: TRBJ2-7; D: TRBD2; CDR3: ASSPRRGSYEQY
length: 13; V: TRBV6-5; size: NA; J: TRBJ2-7; D: TRBD1; CDR3: ASRSRGLGIYEQY
length: 13; V: TRBV7-2; size: NA; J: TRBJ2-3; D: NA; CDR3: ASSLVGGLTDTQY
length: 15; V: TRBV6-2/TRBV6-3; size: NA; J: TRBJ2-1; D: TRBD2; CDR3: ASSSRTSGSVYNEQF
length: 11; V: TRBV30; size: NA; J: TRBJ1-2; D: NA; CDR3: AWSAAVNYGYT
length: 19; V: TRBV7-6; size: NA; J: TRBJ2-6; D: TRBD1; CDR3: ASSLLPPQKGAHSGANVLT
length: 11; V: TRBV12-3/TRBV12-4; size: NA; J: TRBJ1-3; D: NA; CDR3: ASTLGGGNTIY
length: 10; V: TRBV6-2/TRBV6-3; size: NA; J: TRBJ2-3; D: NA; CDR3: ASSYSGYTQY
length: 13; V: TRBV6-6; size: NA; J: TRBJ1-2; D: NA; CDR3: ASSYPLGREGGYT
length: 10; V: TRBV7-2; size: NA; J: TRBJ2-3; D: NA; CDR3: ASRPTADTQY